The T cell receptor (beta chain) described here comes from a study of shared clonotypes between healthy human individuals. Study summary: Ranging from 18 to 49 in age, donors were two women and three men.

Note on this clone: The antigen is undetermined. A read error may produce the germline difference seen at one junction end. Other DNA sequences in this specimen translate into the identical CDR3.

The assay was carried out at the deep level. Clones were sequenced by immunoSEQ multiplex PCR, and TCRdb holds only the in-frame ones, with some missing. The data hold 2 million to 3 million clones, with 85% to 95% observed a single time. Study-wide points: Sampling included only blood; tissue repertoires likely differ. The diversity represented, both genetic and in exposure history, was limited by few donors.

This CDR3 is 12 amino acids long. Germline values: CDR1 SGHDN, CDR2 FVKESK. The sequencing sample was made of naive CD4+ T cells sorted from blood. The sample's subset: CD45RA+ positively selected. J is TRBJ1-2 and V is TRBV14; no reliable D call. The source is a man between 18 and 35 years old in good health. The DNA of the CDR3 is TGTGCCAGCAGCCCCGCTAATTATGGCTACACCTTC. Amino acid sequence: CASSPANYGYTF.